This TCR beta chain was retrieved from a study of CD8 T cells in Susac syndrome. With random hexamers, roughly 0.45 to 1 ug RNA was reverse transcribed. TCRdb re-analysed the immunoSEQ multiplex PCR reads in MiXCR, keeping a single row per CDR3 protein. In the table there are roughly 150,000 distinct CDR3 sequences, 95% of which are singletons. Negative isolation yielded CD4+ and CD8+ T cells, and FACS enriched TEMRA cells. Germline V CDR1 and CDR2: SGHNT, YYREEE (reference sequence). V lost 0 bases and J 12 bases, leaving 10 bases between the germline ends. CDR3 length equals 12 residues. The gene calls are TRBV5-4 and TRBJ2-1, with D unclear. The receptor comes from a human donor with Susac syndrome. The sequenced sample was CD4+ T cells from PBMCs. The CDR3 nucleotides are TGTGCCAGCAGCTTGGAAGGTTTTGCGCAGTTCTTC. This encodes CASSLEGFAQFF. Complete variable domain (other parts from reference TRBV5-4 and TRBJ2-1): ETGVTQSPTHLIKTRGQQVTLRCSSQSGHNTVSWYQQALGQGPQFIFQYYREEENGRGNFPPRFSGLQFPNYSSELNVNALELDDSALYLCASSLEGFAQFFGPGTRLTVL.